Sequencing of this T cell receptor beta chain was carried out in a study of shared clonotypes between healthy human individuals. The assay was immunoSEQ multiplex PCR, and TCRdb's table has in-frame clones only and misses some. The sample contains roughly 850,000 clones, 90% to 97% of which appear only once. Terminally differentiated effector memory CD45RA+ cells were left out of the naive CD8 fraction, which was CD45RO-negative and positively selected for CCR7. V was shortened by 7 bases and J by 8 bases, with 17 bases between the two germline ends. CDR1 and CDR2 (germline): SQVTM, ANQGSEA. The CDR3 sequence is 12 residues long.

The specimen was naive CD8+ T cells sorted from blood. The receptor was isolated from a young man in good health. The chain is built from TRBV29-1 and TRBJ1-2, with D possibly matching TRBD1 (6 bases). CDR3 amino acids: CSATSGQKGYTF. CDR3 nucleotides: TGCAGCGCCACCAGCGGACAGAAGGGCTACACCTTC. Drawing the rest from reference TRBV29-1 and TRBJ1-2, the complete variable domain is SAVISQKPSRDICQRGTSLTIQCQVDSQVTMMFWYRQQPGQSLTLIATANQGSEATYESGFVIDKFPISRPNLTFSTLTVSNMSPEDSSIYLCSATSGQKGYTFGSGTRLTVV.